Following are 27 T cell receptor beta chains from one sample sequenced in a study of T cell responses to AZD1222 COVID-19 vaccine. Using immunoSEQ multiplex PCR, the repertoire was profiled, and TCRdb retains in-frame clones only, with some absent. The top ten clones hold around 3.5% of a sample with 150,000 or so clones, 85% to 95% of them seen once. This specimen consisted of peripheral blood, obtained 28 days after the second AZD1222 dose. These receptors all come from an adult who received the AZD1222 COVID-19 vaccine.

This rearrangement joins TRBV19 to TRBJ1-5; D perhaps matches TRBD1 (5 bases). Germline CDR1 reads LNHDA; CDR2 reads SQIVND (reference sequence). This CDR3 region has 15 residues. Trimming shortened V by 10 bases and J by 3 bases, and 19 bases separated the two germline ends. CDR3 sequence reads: CATSAGRTFNQPQHF. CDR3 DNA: TGTGCCACCTCAGCGGGACGAACGTTCAATCAGCCCCAGCATTTT.

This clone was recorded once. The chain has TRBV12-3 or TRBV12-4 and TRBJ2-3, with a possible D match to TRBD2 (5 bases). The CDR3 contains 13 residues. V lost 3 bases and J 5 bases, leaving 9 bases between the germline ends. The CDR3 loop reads CASSLSEGDTQYF. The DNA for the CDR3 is TGTGCCAGCAGTTTGAGCGAGGGAGATACGCAGTATTTT.

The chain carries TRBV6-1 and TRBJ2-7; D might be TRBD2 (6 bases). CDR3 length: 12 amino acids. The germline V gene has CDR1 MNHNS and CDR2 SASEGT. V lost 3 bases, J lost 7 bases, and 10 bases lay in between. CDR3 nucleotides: TGTGCCAGCAGTGAGACGGCGGGAGAGCAGTACTTC. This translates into CASSETAGEQYF.

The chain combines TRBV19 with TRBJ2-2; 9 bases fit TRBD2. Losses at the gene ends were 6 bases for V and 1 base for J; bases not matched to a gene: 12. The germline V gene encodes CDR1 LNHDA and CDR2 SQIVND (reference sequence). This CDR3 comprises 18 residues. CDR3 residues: CASSGGPNSGRNTGELFF. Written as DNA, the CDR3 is TGTGCCAGTAGCGGGGGGCCCAATAGCGGGAGGAACACCGGGGAGCTGTTTTTT.

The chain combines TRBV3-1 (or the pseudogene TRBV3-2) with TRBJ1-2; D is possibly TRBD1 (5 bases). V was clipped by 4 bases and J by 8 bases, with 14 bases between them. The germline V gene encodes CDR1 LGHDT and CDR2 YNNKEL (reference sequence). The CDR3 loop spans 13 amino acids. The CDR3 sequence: CASSPGRAGGYTF. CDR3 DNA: TGTGCCAGCAGCCCAGGGAGGGCCGGGGGCTACACCTTC.

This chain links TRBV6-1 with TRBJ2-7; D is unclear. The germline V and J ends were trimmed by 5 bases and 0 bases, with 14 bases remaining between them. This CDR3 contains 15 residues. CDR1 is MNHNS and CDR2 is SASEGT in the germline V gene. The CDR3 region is CASSTTPLSSYEQYF. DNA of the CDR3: TGTGCCAGCAGTACGACTCCCCTTAGCTCCTACGAGCAGTACTTC.

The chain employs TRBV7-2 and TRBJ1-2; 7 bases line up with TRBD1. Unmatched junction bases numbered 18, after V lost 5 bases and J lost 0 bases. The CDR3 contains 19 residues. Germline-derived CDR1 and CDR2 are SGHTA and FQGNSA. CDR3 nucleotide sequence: TGTGCCAGCAGCCTAACCCTAGCGGAGGGGGCGCGATCTAACTATGGCTACACCTTC. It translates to CASSLTLAEGARSNYGYTF.

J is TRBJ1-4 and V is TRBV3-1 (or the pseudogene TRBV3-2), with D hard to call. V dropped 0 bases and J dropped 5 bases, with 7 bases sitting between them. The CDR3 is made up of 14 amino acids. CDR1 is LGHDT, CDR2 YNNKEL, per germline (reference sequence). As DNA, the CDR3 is TGTGCCAGCAGCCAAGACGTATCGAATGAAAAACTGTTTTTT. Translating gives CASSQDVSNEKLFF.

The CDR3 loop is CASSFVAGGYGSNQPQHF. In nucleotides, the CDR3 is TGTGCCAGCAGTTTCGTGGCAGGAGGGTATGGGAGCAATCAGCCCCAGCATTTT. This rearrangement joins TRBV28 to TRBJ1-5; D not certain. Trimming cost V 3 bases and J 1 base, with 19 bases left between them. CDR1 is MDHEN, CDR2 SYDVKM, per germline. This CDR3 is built from 18 residues. Using reference TRBV28 and TRBJ1-5 for the parts outside the CDR3, the full variable domain is DVKVTQSSRYLVKRTGEKVFLECVQDMDHENMFWYRQDPGLGLRLIYFSYDVKMKEKGDIPEGYSVSREKKERFSLILESASTNQTSMYLCASSFVAGGYGSNQPQHFGDGTRLSIL.

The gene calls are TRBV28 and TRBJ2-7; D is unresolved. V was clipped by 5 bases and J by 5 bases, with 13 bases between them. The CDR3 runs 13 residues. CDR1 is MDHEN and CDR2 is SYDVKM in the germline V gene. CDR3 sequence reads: CASSLPAIDEQYF. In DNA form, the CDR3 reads TGTGCCAGCAGTCTCCCGGCAATTGACGAGCAGTACTTC.

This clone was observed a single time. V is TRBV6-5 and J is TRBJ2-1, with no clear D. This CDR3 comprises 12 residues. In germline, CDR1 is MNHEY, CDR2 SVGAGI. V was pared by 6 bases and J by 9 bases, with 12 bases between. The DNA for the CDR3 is TGTGCCAGCAGACTTAACTTTGGTGAGCAGTTCTTC. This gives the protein CASRLNFGEQFF.

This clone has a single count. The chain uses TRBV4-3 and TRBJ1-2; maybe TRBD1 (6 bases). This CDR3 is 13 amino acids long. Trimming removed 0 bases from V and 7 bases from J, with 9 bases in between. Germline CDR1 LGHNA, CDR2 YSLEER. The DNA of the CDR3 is TGCGCCAGCAGCCAAGACAGGGGTCTTGGCTACACCTTC. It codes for CASSQDRGLGYTF.

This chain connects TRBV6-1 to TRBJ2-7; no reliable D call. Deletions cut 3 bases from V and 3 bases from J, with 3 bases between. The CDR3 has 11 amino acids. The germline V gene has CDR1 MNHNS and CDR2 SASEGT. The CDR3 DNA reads TGTGCCAGCAGTGATGACTACGAGCAGTACTTC. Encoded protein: CASSDDYEQYF.

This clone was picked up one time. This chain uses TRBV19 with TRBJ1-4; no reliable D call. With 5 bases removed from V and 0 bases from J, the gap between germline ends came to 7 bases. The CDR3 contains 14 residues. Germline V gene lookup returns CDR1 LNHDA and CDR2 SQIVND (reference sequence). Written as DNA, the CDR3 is TGTGCCAGTAGTCTCGGTGCAACTAATGAAAAACTGTTTTTT. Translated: CASSLGATNEKLFF.

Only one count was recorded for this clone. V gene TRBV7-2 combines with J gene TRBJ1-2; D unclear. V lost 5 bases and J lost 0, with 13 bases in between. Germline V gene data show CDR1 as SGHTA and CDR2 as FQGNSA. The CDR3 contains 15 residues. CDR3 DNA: TGTGCCAGCAGCCCCACTTGGACCGCTAACTATGGCTACACCTTC. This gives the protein CASSPTWTANYGYTF.

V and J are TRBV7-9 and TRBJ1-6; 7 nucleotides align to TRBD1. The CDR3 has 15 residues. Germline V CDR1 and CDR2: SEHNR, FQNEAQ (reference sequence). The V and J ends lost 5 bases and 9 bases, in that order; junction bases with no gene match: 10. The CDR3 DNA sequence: TGTGCCAGCAGCCAGGGGGGTTCTTTAGCTTCACCCCTCCACTTT. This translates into CASSQGGSLASPLHF.

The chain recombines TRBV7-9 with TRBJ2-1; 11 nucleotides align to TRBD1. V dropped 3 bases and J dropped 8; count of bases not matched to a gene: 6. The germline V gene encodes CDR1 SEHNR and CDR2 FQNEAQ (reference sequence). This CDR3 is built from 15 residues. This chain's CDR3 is CASSFGQGAYDEQFF. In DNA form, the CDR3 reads TGTGCCAGCAGCTTCGGACAGGGGGCTTATGATGAGCAGTTCTTC.

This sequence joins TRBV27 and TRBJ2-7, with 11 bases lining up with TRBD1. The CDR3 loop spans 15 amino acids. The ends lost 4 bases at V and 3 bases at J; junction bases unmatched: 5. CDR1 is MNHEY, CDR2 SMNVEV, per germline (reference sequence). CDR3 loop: CASSSWTGGHYEQYF. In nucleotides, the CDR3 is TGTGCCAGCAGTTCCTGGACAGGGGGCCACTACGAGCAGTACTTC.

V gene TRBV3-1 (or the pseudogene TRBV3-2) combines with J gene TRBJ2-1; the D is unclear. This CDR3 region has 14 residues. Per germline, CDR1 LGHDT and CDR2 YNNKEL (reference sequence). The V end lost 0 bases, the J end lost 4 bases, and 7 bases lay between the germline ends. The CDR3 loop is CASSQERKYNEQFF. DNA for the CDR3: TGTGCCAGCAGCCAAGAAAGGAAGTACAATGAGCAGTTCTTC.

The CDR3 here is CALRPNPGETGELFF. The CDR3 DNA reads as TGTGCCTTACGACCGAATCCCGGGGAAACCGGGGAGCTGTTTTTT. J is TRBJ2-2 and V is TRBV2, with D tentatively TRBD2 (5 bases). The CDR3 covers 15 residues. The V and J ends lost 11 bases and 5 bases respectively, with 21 bases between them. Germline V CDR1 and CDR2: SNHLY, FYNNEI.

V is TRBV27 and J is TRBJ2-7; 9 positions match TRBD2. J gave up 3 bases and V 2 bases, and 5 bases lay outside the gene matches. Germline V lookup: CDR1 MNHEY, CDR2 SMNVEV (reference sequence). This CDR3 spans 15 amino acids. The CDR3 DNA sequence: TGTGCCAGCAGTTTAACCAGCGGGAGGAGCTACGAGCAGTACTTC. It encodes CASSLTSGRSYEQYF.

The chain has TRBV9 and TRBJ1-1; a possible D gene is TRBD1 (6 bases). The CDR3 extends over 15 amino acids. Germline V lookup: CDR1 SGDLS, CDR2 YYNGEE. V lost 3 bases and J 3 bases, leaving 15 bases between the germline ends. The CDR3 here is CASSELTGLDTEAFF. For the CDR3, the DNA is TGTGCCAGCAGCGAACTGACAGGATTAGACACTGAAGCTTTCTTT.

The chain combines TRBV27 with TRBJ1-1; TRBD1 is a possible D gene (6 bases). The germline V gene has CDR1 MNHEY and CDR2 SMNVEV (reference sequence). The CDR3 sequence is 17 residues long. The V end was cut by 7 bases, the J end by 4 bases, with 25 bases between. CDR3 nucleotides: TGTGCCAGCAACCCGTGGACAGAGAATAAAAGAGGCACTGAAGCTTTCTTT. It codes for CASNPWTENKRGTEAFF.

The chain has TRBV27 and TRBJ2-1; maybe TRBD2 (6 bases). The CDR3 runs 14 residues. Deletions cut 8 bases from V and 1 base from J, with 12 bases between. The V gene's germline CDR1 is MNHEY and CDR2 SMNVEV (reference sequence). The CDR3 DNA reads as TGTGCCAGCGCCAGCGGGTTATCCTACAATGAGCAGTTCTTC. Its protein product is CASASGLSYNEQFF.

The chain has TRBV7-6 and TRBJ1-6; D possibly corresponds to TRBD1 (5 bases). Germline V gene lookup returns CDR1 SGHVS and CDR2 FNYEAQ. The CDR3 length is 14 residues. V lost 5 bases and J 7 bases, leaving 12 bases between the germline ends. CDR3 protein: CASSMTASNSPLHF. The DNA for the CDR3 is TGTGCCAGCAGCATGACAGCCTCGAATTCACCCCTCCACTTT.

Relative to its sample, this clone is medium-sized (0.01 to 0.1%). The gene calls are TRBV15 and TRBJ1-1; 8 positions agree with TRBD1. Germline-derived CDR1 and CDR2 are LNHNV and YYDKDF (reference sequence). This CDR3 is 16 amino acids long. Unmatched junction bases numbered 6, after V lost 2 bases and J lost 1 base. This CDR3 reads CATSRSRGTGNTEAFF. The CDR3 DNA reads TGTGCCACCAGCAGATCCCGAGGGACAGGGAACACTGAAGCTTTCTTT.

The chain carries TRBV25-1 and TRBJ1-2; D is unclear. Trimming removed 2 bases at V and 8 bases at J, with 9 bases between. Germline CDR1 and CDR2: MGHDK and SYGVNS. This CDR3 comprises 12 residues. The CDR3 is CASSEQSGGYTF. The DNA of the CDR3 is TGTGCCAGCAGTGAACAGTCGGGGGGCTACACCTTC.